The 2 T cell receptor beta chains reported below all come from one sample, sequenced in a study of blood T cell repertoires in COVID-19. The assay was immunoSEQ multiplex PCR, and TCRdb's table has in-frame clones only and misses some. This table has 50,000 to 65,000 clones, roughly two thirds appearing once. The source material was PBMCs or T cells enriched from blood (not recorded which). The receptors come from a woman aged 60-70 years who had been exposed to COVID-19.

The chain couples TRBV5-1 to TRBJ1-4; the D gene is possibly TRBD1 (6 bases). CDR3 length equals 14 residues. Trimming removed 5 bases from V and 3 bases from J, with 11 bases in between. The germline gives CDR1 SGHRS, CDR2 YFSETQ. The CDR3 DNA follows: TGCGCCAGCAGAGAGACAGGCCCTAATGAAAAACTGTTTTTT. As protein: CASRETGPNEKLFF.

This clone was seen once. In DNA form, the CDR3 reads TGTGCCAGCAGCCAAGAAACAAAGGGGGGCTACACCTTC. Translation: CASSQETKGGYTF. The chain employs TRBV3-1 (or the pseudogene TRBV3-2) and TRBJ1-2, with D tentatively TRBD1 (5 bases). Germline V lookup: CDR1 LGHDT, CDR2 YNNKEL (reference sequence). Trimming pared 0 bases from V and 8 bases from J, leaving 10 bases between. The CDR3 is 13 residues long.